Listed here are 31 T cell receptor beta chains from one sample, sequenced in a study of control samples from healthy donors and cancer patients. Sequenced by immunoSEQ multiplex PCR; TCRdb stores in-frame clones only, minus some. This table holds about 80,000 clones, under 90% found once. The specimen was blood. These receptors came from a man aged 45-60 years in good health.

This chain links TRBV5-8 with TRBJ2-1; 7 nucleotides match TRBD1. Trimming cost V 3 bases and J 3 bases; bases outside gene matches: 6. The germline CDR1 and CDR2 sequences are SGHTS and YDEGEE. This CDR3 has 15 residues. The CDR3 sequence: CASSSPGQYYNEQFF. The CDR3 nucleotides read TGTGCCAGCAGCTCCCCGGGACAGTACTACAATGAGCAGTTCTTC.

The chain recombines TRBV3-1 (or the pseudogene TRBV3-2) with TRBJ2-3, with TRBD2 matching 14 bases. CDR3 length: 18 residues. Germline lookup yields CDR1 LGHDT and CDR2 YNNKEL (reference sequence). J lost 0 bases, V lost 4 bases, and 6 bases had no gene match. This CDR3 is CASSPNGLAGGSTDTQYF. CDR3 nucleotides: TGTGCCAGCAGCCCCAACGGACTAGCGGGGGGTAGCACAGATACGCAGTATTTT.

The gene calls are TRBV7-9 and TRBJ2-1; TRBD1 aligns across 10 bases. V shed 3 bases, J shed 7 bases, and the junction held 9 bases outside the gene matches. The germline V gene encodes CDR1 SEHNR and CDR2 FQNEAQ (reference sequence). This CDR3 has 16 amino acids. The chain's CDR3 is CASSFHRDRGWNEQFF. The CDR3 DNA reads TGTGCCAGCAGCTTCCACCGGGACAGGGGTTGGAATGAGCAGTTCTTC.

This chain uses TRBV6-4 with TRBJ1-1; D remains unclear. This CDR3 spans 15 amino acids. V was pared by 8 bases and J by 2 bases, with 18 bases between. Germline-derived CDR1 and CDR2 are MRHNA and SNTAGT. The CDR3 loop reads CASSYDEGPNTEAFF. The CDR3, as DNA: TGTGCCAGCTCCTATGATGAAGGACCTAACACTGAAGCTTTCTTT.

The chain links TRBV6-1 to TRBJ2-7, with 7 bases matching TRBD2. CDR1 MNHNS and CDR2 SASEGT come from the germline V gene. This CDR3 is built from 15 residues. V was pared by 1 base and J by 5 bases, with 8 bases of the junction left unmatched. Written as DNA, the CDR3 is TGTGCCAGCAGTGAAGGGGGGGGAGGGGTGAACGAGCAGTACTTC. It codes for CASSEGGGGVNEQYF.

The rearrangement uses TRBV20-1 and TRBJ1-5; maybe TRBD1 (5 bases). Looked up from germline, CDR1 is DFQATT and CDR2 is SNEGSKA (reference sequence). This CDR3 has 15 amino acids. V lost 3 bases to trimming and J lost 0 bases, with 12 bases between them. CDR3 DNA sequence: TGCAGTGCTAGTGGGGGGGGTCATAGCAATCAGCCCCAGCATTTT. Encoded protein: CSASGGGHSNQPQHF.

The CDR3 DNA reads TGTGCCAGCAGCTTGGGACGCCGGAACACTGAAGCTTTCTTT. Translating gives CASSLGRRNTEAFF. The chain has TRBV11-3 and TRBJ1-1; D perhaps matches TRBD1 (5 bases). Looked up from germline, CDR1 is SGHNT and CDR2 is YENEEA. Trimming shortened V by 3 bases and J by 1 base, and 9 bases separated the two germline ends. The CDR3 is 14 amino acids.

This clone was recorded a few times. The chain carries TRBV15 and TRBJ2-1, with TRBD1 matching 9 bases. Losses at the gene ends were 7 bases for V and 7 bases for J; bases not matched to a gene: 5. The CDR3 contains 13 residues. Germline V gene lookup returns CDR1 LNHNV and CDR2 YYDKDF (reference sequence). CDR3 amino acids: CATNRGLGNEQFF. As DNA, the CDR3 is TGTGCCACCAACAGGGGGCTTGGAAATGAGCAGTTCTTC.

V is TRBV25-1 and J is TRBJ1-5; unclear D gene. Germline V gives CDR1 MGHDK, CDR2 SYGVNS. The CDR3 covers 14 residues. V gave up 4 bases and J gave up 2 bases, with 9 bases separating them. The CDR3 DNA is TGTGCCAGCAGTGTCGGGGTGGGCAATCAGCCCCAGCATTTT. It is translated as CASSVGVGNQPQHF.

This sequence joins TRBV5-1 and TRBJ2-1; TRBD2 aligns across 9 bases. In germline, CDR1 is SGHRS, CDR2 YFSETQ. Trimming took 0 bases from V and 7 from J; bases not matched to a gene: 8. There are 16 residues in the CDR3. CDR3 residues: CASSLAVGLAGNEQFF. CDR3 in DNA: TGCGCCAGCAGCTTGGCCGTAGGGCTAGCGGGAAATGAGCAGTTCTTC.

DNA for the CDR3: TGTGCCAGTAGTATTAGCGCAGGGGGGAATTATGGCTACACCTTC. Its protein is CASSISAGGNYGYTF. The J gene is TRBJ1-2, the V gene TRBV19, with 7 bases matching TRBD1. The CDR3 loop spans 15 amino acids. From germline, CDR1 is LNHDA and CDR2 SQIVND (reference sequence). V dropped 3 bases and J dropped 5; count of bases not matched to a gene: 9.

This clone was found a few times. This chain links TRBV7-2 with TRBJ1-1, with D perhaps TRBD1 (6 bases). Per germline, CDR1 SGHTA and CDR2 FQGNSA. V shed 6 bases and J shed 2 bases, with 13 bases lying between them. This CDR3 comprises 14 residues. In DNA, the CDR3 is TGTGCCAGCAGATCCGGGGGGGGCAACACTGAAGCTTTCTTT. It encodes CASRSGGGNTEAFF.

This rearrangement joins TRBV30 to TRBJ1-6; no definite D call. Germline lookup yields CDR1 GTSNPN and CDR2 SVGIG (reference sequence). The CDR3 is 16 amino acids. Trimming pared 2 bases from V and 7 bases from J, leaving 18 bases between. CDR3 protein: CAWSPPGPWTNSPLHF. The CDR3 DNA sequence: TGTGCCTGGAGTCCGCCTGGCCCCTGGACCAATTCACCCCTCCACTTT.

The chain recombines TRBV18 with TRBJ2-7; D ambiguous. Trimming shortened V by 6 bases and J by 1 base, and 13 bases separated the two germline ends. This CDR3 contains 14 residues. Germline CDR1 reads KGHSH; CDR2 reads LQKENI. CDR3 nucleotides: TGTGCCAGCTCCCGGACCCCGGTGTCCTACGAGCAGTACTTC. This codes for CASSRTPVSYEQYF.

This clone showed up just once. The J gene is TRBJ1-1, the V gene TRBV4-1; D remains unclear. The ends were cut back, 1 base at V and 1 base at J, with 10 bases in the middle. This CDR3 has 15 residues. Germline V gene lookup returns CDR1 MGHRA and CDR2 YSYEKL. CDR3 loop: CASSQAEHANTEAFF. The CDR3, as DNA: TGCGCCAGCAGCCAAGCGGAACACGCGAACACTGAAGCTTTCTTT.

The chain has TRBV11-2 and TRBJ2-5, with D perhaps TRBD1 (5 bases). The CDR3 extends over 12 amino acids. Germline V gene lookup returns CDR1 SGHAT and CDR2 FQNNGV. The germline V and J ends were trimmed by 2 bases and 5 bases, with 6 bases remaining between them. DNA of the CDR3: TGTGCCAGCAGCTTAAGGGGTGAGACCCAGTACTTC. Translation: CASSLRGETQYF.

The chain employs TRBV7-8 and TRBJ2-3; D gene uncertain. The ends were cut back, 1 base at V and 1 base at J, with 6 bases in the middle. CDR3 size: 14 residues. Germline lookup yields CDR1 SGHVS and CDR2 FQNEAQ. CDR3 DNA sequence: TGTGCCAGCAGCTTAGATTTTCGCACAGATACGCAGTATTTT. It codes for CASSLDFRTDTQYF.

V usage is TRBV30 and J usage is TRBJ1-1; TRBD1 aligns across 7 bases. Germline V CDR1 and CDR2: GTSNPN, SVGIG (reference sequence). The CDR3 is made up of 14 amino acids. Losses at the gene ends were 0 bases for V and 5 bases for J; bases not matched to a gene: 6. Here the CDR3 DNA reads TGTGCCTGGAGTGTGTGGGGACAGAAGACTGAAGCTTTCTTT. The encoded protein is CAWSVWGQKTEAFF.

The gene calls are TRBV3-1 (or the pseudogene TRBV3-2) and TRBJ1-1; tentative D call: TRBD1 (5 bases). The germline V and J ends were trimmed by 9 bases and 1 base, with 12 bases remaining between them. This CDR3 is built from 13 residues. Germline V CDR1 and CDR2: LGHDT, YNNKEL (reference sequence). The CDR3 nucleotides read TGTGCCAGTAAGGGAAGGGGGAACACTGAAGCTTTCTTT. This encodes CASKGRGNTEAFF.

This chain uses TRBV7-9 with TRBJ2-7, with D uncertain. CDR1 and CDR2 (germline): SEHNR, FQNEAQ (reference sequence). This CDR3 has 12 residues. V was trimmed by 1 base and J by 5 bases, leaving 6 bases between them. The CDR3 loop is CASSLEGNEQYF. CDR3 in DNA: TGTGCCAGCAGCTTAGAGGGTAACGAGCAGTACTTC.

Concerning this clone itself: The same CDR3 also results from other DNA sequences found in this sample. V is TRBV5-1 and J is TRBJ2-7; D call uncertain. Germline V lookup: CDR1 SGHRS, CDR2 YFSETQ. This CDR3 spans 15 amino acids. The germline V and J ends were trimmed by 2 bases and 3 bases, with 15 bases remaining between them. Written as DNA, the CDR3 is TGCGCCAGCAGCTTCCGACCAGAAGAACTCTACGAGCAGTACTTC. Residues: CASSFRPEELYEQYF. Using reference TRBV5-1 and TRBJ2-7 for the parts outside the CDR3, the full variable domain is KAGVTQTPRYLIKTRGQQVTLSCSPISGHRSVSWYQQTPGQGLQFLFEYFSETQRNKGNFPGRFSGRQFSNSRSEMNVSTLELGDSALYLCASSFRPEELYEQYFGPGTRLTVT.

CDR3 sequence reads: CSAEAIYGYTF. In nucleotides, the CDR3 is TGCAGTGCGGAGGCGATCTATGGCTACACCTTC. The chain carries TRBV20-1 and TRBJ1-2; no clear D. The CDR3 length is 11 residues. Germline values: CDR1 DFQATT, CDR2 SNEGSKA (reference sequence). V was cut by 6 bases and J by 4 bases, with 9 bases left in between.

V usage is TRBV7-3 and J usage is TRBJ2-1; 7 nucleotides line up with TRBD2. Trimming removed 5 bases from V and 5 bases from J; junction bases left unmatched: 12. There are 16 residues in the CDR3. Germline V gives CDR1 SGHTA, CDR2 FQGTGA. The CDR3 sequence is CASSQGPGLVNNEQFF. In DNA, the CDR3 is TGTGCCAGCAGCCAAGGTCCCGGACTAGTCAACAATGAGCAGTTCTTC.

The DNA of the CDR3 is TGCGCCAGCAGCCGGGACAGGGCAGATCTCTACGAGCAGTACTTC. Its protein is CASSRDRADLYEQYF. The V call is TRBV4-1, the J call TRBJ2-7; 9 bases line up with TRBD1. The germline CDR1 and CDR2 sequences are MGHRA and YSYEKL. The V and J ends lost 4 bases and 3 bases, in that order; junction bases with no gene match: 7. This CDR3 has 15 residues.

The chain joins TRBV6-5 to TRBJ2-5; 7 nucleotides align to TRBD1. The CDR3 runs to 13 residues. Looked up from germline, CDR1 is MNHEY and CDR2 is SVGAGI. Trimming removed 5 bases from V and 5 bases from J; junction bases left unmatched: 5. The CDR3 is CASSRTGVETQYF. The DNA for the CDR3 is TGTGCCAGCAGTAGAACAGGGGTGGAGACCCAGTACTTC.

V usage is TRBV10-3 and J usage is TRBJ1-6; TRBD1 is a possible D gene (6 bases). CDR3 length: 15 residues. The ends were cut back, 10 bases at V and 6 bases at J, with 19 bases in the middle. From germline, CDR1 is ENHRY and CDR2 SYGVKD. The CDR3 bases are TGTGCCACCCGCCATGAGACAGGACTTAATTCACCCCTCCACTTT. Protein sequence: CATRHETGLNSPLHF.

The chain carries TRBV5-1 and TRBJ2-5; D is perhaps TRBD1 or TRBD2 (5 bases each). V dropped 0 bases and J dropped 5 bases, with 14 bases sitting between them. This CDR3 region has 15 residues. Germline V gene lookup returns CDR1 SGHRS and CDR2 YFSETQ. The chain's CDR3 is CASSLDPGAGETQYF. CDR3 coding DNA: TGCGCCAGCAGCTTGGACCCCGGGGCTGGGGAGACCCAGTACTTC.

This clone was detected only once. The CDR3 nucleotides are TGTGCCAGCAGTCACAGGGGAGGGGCTGAAAAACTGTTTTTT. Its protein is CASSHRGGAEKLFF. The gene calls are TRBV25-1 and TRBJ1-4; 7 positions agree with TRBD1. This CDR3 contains 14 residues. V lost 5 bases to trimming and J lost 7 bases; unmatched junction nucleotides: 7. CDR1 and CDR2 from the germline V gene are MGHDK and SYGVNS.

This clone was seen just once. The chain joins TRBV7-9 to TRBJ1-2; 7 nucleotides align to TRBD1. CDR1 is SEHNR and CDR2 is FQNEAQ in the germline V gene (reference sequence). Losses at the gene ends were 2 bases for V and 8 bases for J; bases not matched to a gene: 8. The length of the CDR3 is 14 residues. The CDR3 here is CASSLSVDRRGYTF. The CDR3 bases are TGTGCCAGCAGCTTATCCGTGGACAGGCGAGGCTACACCTTC. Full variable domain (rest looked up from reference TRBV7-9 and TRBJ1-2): DTGVSQNPRHKITKRGQNVTFRCDPISEHNRLYWYRQTLGQGPEFLTYFQNEAQLEKSRLLSDRFSAERPKGSFSTLEIQRTEQGDSAMYLCASSLSVDRRGYTFGSGTRLTVV.

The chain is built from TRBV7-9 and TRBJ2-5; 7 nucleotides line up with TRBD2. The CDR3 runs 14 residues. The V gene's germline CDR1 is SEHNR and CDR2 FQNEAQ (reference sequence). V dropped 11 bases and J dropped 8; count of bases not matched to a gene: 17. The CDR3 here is CACLGGDYLQTQYF. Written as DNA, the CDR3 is TGTGCCTGCCTGGGGGGGGACTATCTCCAAACCCAGTACTTC.

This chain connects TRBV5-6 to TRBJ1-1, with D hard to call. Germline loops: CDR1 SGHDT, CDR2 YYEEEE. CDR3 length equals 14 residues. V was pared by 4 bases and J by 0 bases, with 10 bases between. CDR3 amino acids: CASSPLRVNTEAFF. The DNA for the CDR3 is TGTGCCAGCAGCCCCTTGAGGGTGAACACTGAAGCTTTCTTT.